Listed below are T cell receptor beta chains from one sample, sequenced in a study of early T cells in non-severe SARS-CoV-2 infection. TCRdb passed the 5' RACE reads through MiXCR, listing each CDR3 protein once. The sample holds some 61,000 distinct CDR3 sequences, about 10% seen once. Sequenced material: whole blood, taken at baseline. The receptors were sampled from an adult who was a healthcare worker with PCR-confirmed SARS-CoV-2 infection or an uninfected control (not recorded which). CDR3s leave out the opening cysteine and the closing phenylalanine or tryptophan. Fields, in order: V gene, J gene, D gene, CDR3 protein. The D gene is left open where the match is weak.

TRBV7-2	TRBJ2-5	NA	ASSLAQGRETQY
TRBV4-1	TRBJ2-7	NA	ASSQDSYEQY
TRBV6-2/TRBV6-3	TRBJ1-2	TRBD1	ASIPDRSSGYT
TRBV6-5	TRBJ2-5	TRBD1	ASTPGQGYQETQY
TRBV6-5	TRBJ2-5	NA	ASSRAGRGETQY
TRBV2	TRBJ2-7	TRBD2	ASRGLAAFYEQY
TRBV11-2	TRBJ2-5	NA	ASSSNQGQETQY
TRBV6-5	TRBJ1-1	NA	ASSNTGTRTEAF
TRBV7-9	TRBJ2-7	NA	ASSLGSQAGYEQY
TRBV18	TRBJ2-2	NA	ASSPTGELF
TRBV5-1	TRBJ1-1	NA	ASSEQTGTETLAF
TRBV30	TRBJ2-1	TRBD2	AWSFDLAGAEQF
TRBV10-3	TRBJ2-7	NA	AVSKGLSSYEQY
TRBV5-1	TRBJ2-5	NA	ASSSTGEGGETQY
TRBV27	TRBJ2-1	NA	ASSFTPPVEQF
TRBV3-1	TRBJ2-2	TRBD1	ASSHQGTGGNTGELF
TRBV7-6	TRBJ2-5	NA	ASSPSRSQETQY
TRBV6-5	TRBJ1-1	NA	ASSYEGVRPEAF
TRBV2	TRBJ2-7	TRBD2	ASSEASGSYEQY
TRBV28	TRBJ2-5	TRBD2	ASSLDPAGGLRETQY